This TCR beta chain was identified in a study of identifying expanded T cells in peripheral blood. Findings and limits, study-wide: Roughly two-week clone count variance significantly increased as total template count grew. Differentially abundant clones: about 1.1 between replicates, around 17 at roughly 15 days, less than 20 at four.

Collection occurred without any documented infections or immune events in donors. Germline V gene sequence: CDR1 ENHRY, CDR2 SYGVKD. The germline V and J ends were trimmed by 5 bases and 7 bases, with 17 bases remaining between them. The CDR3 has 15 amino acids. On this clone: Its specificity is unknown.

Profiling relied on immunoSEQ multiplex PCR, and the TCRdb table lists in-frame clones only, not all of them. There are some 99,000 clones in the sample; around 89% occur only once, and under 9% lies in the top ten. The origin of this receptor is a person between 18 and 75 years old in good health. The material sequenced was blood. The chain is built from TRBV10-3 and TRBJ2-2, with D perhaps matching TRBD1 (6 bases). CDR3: CAISPRAGVDGELFF. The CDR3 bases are TGTGCCATCAGTCCTCGTGCAGGGGTAGACGGGGAGCTGTTTTTT.